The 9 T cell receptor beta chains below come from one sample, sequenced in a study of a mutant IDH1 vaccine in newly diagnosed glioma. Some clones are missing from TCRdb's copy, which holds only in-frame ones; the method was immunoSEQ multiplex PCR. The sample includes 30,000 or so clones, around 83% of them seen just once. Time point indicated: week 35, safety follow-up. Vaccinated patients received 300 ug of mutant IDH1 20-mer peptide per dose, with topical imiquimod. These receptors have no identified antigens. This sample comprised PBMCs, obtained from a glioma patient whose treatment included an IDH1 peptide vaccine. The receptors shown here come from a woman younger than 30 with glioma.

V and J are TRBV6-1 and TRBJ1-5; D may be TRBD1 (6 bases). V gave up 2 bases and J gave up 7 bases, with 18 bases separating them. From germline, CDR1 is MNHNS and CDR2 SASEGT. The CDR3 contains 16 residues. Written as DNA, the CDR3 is TGTGCCAGCAGTGAACGCAGGGGAGGGCGATTACAGCCCCAGCATTTT. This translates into CASSERRGGRLQPQHF.

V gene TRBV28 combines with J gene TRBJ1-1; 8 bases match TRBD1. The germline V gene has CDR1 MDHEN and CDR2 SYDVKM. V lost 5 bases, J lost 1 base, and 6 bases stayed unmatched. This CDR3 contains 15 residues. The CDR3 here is CASSPQGTGNTEAFF. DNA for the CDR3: TGTGCCAGCAGTCCTCAGGGGACAGGGAACACTGAAGCTTTCTTT.

CDR3 residues: CASSLWLSSLSSEQYF. In nucleotides, the CDR3 is TGTGCCAGCAGTTTATGGCTAAGTTCCCTTTCTTCCGAGCAGTACTTC. The chain employs TRBV6-5 and TRBJ2-7, with D unresolved. The CDR3 spans 16 residues. The germline CDR1 and CDR2 sequences are MNHEY and SVGAGI. With 4 bases removed from V and 6 bases from J, the gap between germline ends came to 22 bases.

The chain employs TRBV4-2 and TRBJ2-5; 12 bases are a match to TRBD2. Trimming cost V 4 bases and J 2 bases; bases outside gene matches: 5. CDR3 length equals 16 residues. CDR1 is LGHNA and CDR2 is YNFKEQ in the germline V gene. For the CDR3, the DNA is TGTGCCAGCAGCCTTAGGACTAGCGGGGAACAAGAGACCCAGTACTTC. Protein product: CASSLRTSGEQETQYF.

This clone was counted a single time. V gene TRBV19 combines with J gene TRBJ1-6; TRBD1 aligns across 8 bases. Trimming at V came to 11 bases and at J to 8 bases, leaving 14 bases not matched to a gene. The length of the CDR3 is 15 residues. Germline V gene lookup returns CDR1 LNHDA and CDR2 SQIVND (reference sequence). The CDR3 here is CAGNARDRTYSPLHF. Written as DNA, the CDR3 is TGTGCCGGTAATGCCCGGGACAGGACTTATTCACCCCTCCACTTT. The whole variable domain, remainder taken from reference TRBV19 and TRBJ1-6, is DGGITQSPKYLFRKEGQNVTLSCEQNLNHDAMYWYRQDPGQGLRLIYYSQIVNDFQKGDIAEGYSVSREKKESFPLTVTSAQKNPTAFYLCAGNARDRTYSPLHFGNGTRLTVT.

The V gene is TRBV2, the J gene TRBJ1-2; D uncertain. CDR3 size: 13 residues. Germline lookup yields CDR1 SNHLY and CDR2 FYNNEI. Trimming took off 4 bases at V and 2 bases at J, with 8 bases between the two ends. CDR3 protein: CASSVGKNYGYTF. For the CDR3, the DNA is TGTGCCAGCAGTGTGGGCAAGAACTATGGCTACACCTTC.

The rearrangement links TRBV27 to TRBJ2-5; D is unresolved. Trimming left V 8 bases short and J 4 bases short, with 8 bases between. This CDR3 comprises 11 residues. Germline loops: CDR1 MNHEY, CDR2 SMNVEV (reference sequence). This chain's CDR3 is CASLMGETQYF. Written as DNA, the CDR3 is TGTGCCAGCCTCATGGGAGAGACCCAGTACTTC.

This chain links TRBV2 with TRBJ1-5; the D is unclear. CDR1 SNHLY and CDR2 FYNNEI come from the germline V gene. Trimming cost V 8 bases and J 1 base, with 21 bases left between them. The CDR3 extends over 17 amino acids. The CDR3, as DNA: TGTGCCAGCTACCGGGGTCCAAGTTGGGAGAGCAATCAGCCCCAGCATTTT. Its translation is CASYRGPSWESNQPQHF. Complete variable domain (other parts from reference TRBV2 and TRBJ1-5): EPEVTQTPSHQVTQMGQEVILRCVPISNHLYFYWYRQILGQKVEFLVSFYNNEISEKSEIFDDQFSVERPDGSNFTLKIRSTKLEDSAMYFCASYRGPSWESNQPQHFGDGTRLSIL.

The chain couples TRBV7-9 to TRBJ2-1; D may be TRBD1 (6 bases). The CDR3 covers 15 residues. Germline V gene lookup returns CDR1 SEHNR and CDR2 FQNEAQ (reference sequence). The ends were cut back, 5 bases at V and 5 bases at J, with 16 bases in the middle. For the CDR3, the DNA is TGTGCCAGCAGCCACCGGGACAAATCCCACAATGAGCAGTTCTTC. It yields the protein CASSHRDKSHNEQFF.